A selection of T cell receptor beta chains follows, all from one sample in a study of blood T cell repertoires in COVID-19. Only in-frame clones appear in the TCRdb table, and some are missing; sequencing was by immunoSEQ multiplex PCR. The repertoire includes 300,000 or so clones, nearly 90% of them detected once, and approximately 5% sits in the top ten. Sequences were obtained from PBMCs or T cells enriched from blood (not recorded which). These receptors came from a woman in her twenties or thirties who had recovered from COVID-19. CDR3s include the opening cysteine and the closing phenylalanine or tryptophan. A D gene is named only where the DNA matches it firmly. Expanded clones are given a class, and other clones once, few, many or no size at all.

clone_size d_call j_call v_call cdr3_aa cdr3_nt
. . TRBJ1-3 TRBV6-5 CASSSRDTNSGNTIYF TGTGCCAGCAGTTCCCGGGACACAAACTCTGGAAACACCATATATTTT
. TRBD1 TRBJ1-1 TRBV5-1 CASSLGLGSQRDSEAFF TGCGCCAGCAGCTTGGGGCTCGGGTCCCAACGGGACAGTGAAGCTTTCTTT
. . TRBJ1-2 TRBV4-1 CASSQDGGRGNYGYTF TGCGCCAGCAGCCAAGATGGCGGCAGGGGTAACTATGGCTACACCTTC
. . TRBJ1-1 TRBV5-8 CASSVGYGGKSPEAFF TGTGCCAGCAGCGTGGGGTACGGGGGGAAGTCTCCTGAAGCTTTCTTT
few . TRBJ1-1 TRBV10-3 CAAQIQENTEAFF TGTGCCGCTCAGATTCAAGAGAACACTGAAGCTTTCTTT
few . TRBJ1-5 TRBV27 CASSLYGGNSNQPQHF TGTGCCAGCAGTTTATATGGGGGGAATAGCAATCAGCCCCAGCATTTT
. . TRBJ1-1 TRBV7-2 CASSLGPVAGGAFF TGTGCCAGCAGCTTAGGTCCCGTGGCGGGCGGAGCTTTCTTT
. TRBD1 TRBJ1-4 TRBV30 CAWSPRQGYEKLFF TGTGCCTGGAGTCCCCGACAGGGGTATGAAAAACTGTTTTTT
. . TRBJ1-1 TRBV20-1 CSARRAEAFF TGCAGTGCTCGGAGGGCTGAAGCTTTCTTT
. . TRBJ2-2 TRBV5-5 CASSANPGRNTGELFF TGTGCCAGCAGCGCTAACCCGGGTAGGAACACCGGGGAGCTGTTTTTT
. TRBD1 TRBJ1-6 TRBV4-2 CASSQRQGAGISPLHF TGTGCCAGCAGCCAGAGACAGGGGGCGGGAATTTCACCCCTCCACTTT
. TRBD2 TRBJ2-3 TRBV30 CAWSVSGGAGDTQYF TGTGCCTGGAGTGTCTCCGGGGGGGCTGGAGATACGCAGTATTTT
. . TRBJ1-5 TRBV4-2 CASSQDAGRPQHF TGTGCCAGCAGCCAAGACGCAGGGCGGCCCCAGCATTTT
. TRBD2 TRBJ2-2 TRBV7-3 CASSRAGDFVGELFF TGTGCCAGCAGCCGAGCGGGGGATTTTGTCGGGGAGCTGTTTTTT
. TRBD1 TRBJ2-3 TRBV7-6 CASSKQGSFSTDTQYF TGTGCCAGCAGCAAACAGGGGTCCTTTAGCACAGATACGCAGTATTTT
. TRBD2 TRBJ2-5 TRBV5-1 CASSLGISGGRETQYF TGCGCCAGCAGCTTGGGCATCAGCGGGGGGCGGGAGACCCAGTACTTC
. . TRBJ1-6 TRBV9 CASSVAGNSPLHF TGTGCCAGCAGCGTAGCAGGGAACTCACCCCTCCACTTT
. . TRBJ2-1 TRBV18 CASSRIGGFNEQFF TGTGCCAGCTCCCGAATAGGGGGATTCAATGAGCAGTTCTTC
. TRBD2 TRBJ2-2 TRBV6-5 CASKAGGAGTGELFF TGTGCCAGCAAGGCGGGGGGCGCGGGCACCGGGGAGCTGTTTTTT
. TRBD1 TRBJ1-5 TRBV9 CASSDTGDQNQPQHF TGTGCCAGCAGCGATACAGGGGATCAAAATCAGCCCCAGCATTTT
once . TRBJ1-3 TRBV30 CAWTHRNSGNTIYF TGTGCCTGGACTCACAGGAACTCTGGAAACACCATATATTTT
. . TRBJ2-5 TRBV18 CASSRTAGETQYF TGTGCCAGCTCACGAACAGCTGGTGAGACCCAGTACTTC
few . TRBJ1-1 TRBV6-5 CASRGGTIRDTEAFF TGTGCCAGCAGAGGAGGGACGATCCGAGACACTGAAGCTTTCTTT
. . TRBJ2-3 TRBV3-1/TRBV3-2 CASSQAPTRSTDTQYF TGTGCCAGCAGCCAGGCCCCGACTAGAAGCACAGATACGCAGTATTTT
. . TRBJ2-3 TRBV27 CASSLFYTDTQYF TGTGCCAGCAGTTTATTTTACACAGATACGCAGTATTTT
. . TRBJ1-5 TRBV6-2/TRBV6-3 CASSLLGGGNQPQHF TGTGCCAGCAGTCTGCTAGGTGGTGGCAATCAGCCCCAGCATTTT
. . TRBJ2-3 TRBV11-1 CASEGQPSRDTQYF TGTGCCAGCGAAGGACAGCCGAGCCGGGATACGCAGTATTTT
. . TRBJ1-2 TRBV4-2 CASSQTTANYGYTF TGTGCCAGCAGCCAGACGACAGCTAACTATGGCTACACCTTC
once TRBD1 TRBJ1-2 TRBV9 CASSHTGTGNYGYTF TGTGCCAGCAGCCATACCGGGACAGGGAACTATGGCTACACCTTC
once TRBD1 TRBJ1-2 TRBV7-2 CASSLGRPGQAYGYTF TGTGCCAGCAGCTTAGGGCGACCGGGACAGGCTTATGGCTACACCTTC
few TRBD1 TRBJ1-6 TRBV5-5 CASSLATGTGDSPLHF TGTGCCAGCAGCTTGGCTACCGGGACAGGGGACTCACCCCTCCACTTT
. TRBD1 TRBJ1-6 TRBV19 CASSLPPGTGVSPLHF TGTGCCAGTAGTCTCCCCCCCGGGACAGGGGTTTCACCCCTCCACTTT
few TRBD1 TRBJ1-1 TRBV5-4 CASSLPEDRGNTEAFF TGTGCCAGCAGCTTGCCGGAAGACAGGGGAAACACTGAAGCTTTCTTT
. . TRBJ2-7 TRBV3-1/TRBV3-2 CASSPTGSYEQYF TGTGCCAGCAGCCCTACAGGATCCTACGAGCAGTACTTC
. TRBD1 TRBJ1-1 TRBV2 CASTGTGWVGTEAFF TGTGCCAGCACGGGGACAGGATGGGTGGGCACTGAAGCTTTCTTT